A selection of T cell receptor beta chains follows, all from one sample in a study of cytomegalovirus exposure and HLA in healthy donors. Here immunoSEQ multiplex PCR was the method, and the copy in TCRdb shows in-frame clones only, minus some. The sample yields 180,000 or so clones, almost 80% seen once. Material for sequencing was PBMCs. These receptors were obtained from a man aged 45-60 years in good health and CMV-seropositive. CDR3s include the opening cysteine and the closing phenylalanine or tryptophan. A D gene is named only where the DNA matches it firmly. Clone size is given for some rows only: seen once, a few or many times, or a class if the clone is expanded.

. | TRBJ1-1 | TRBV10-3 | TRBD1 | TGTGCCATCAGTGAGTCTGACAGGGTGAACACTGAAGCTTTCTTT | CAISESDRVNTEAFF
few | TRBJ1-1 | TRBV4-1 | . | TGCGCCAGCAGCCCTACGGACATCGCCACTGAAGCTTTCTTT | CASSPTDIATEAFF
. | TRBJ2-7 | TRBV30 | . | TGTGCCTGGAGTGAGGGGCAGGAGGGGTACTTC | CAWSEGQEGYF
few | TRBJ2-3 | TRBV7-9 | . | TGTGCCAGCAGTCAGGAGGCAGATACGCAGTATTTT | CASSQEADTQYF
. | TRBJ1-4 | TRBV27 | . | TGTGCCAGCAGTCTCCGGACTGGAAATGAAAAACTGTTTTTT | CASSLRTGNEKLFF
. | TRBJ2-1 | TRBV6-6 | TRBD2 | TGTGCCAGCAGTCAACTTTTAGCGGGACCCTACAATGAGCAGTTCTTC | CASSQLLAGPYNEQFF
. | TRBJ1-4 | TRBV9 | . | TGTGCCAGCAGCGTGGGGGGAAAACTGTTTTTT | CASSVGGKLFF
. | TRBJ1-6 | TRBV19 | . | TGTGCCAGTGGTACCCAGGGAAGCTCCTATAATTCACCCCTCCACTTT | CASGTQGSSYNSPLHF
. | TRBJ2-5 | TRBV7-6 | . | TGTGCCAGCAAGGGAGGAGAGACCCAGTACTTC | CASKGGETQYF
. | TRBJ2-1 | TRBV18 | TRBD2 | TGTGCCAGCTCACCAGGGACTAGCTGGAGTAAGGGGTACAATGAGCAGTTCTTC | CASSPGTSWSKGYNEQFF
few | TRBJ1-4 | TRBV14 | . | TGTGCCAGCAGCCTGTACAGCGGAACTAATGAAAAACTGTTTTTT | CASSLYSGTNEKLFF
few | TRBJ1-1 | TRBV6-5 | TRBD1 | TGTGCCAGCAGAACAGGGGGCGGCACTGAAGCTTTCTTT | CASRTGGGTEAFF
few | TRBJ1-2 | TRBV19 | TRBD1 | TGTGCCAGTACGGACAGGGGATATTATAACTATGGCTACACCTTC | CASTDRGYYNYGYTF
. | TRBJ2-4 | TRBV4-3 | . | TGCGCCAGCAGCCAAGATGGGACAAGAAAAAACATTCAGTACTTC | CASSQDGTRKNIQYF
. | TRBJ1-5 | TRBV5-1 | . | TGCGCCAGCAGCTCCGGGAGCAATCAGCCCCAGCATTTT | CASSSGSNQPQHF
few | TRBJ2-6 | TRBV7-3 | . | TGTGCCAGCAGCCCCCAAGACACGATTACTGGGGCCAACGTCCTGACTTTC | CASSPQDTITGANVLTF
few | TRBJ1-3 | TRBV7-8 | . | TGTGCCAGCAGCCTAGGGGCCGGGGGGTCTGGAAACACCATATATTTT | CASSLGAGGSGNTIYF
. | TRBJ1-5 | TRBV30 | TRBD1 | TGTGCCTGGAGCGGGACAGGGGACGGTCAGCCCCAGCATTTT | CAWSGTGDGQPQHF
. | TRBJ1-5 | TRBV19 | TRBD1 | TGTGCCAGTGATCCGGGACAGGGGTATCAGCCCCAGCATTTT | CASDPGQGYQPQHF
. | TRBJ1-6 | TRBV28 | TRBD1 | TGTGCCAGCAGTCCGGGACAGGCCGCGGCTTCACCCCTCCACTTT | CASSPGQAAASPLHF
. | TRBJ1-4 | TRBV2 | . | TGTGCCAGCATTCTAGGGAGGAGGGCCACTCCTAATGAAAAACTGTTTTTT | CASILGRRATPNEKLFF
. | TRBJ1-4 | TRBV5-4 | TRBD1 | TGTGCCAGCAGCGTCACCGGGACAGGGTGGGATGAAAAACTGTTTTTT | CASSVTGTGWDEKLFF
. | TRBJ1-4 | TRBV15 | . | TGTGCCACCAGCAGAGATGGTGCGGCAGGGGCGGGCGAAAAACTGTTTTTT | CATSRDGAAGAGEKLFF
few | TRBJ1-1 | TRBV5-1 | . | TGCGCCAGCAGCACGGACAGAATGAACACTGAAGCTTTCTTT | CASSTDRMNTEAFF
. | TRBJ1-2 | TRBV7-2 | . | TGTGCCAGCAGCTCCCGGGTCGAGATAGATGGCTACACCTTC | CASSSRVEIDGYTF
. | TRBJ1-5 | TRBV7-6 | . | TGTGCCAGCAGCGCAGATAGCAATCAGCCCCAGCATTTT | CASSADSNQPQHF
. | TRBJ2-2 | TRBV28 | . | TGTGCCAGCAGTGGCCCAACCGGGGGAGCCGGGGAGCTGTTTTTT | CASSGPTGGAGELFF
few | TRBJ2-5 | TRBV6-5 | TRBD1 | TGTGCCAGCAGGCAACAGGGGGCAGGGGAGACCCAGTACTTC | CASRQQGAGETQYF
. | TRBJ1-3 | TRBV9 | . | TGTGCCAGCAGCGCTACGGCGGAGGGCACCATATATTTT | CASSATAEGTIYF
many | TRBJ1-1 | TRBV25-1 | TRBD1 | TGTGCCAGCCGAAACAGGGGCAACACTGAAGCTTTCTTT | CASRNRGNTEAFF
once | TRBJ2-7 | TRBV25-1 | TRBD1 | TGTGCCAGCAGTGACCGACCCGCGGGACAGGGGATCTCCTACGAGCAGTACTTC | CASSDRPAGQGISYEQYF
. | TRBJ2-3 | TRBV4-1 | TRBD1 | TGCGCCAGCAGCCACGTCGACAGGGGGCAACCAGATACGCAGTATTTT | CASSHVDRGQPDTQYF
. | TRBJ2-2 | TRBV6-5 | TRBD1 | TGTGCCAGCAGCCTACAGGGGACCGGGGAGCTGTTTTTT | CASSLQGTGELFF
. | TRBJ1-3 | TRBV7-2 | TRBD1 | TGTGCCAGCAGCCTTACAGGACAGGGGATCAATGGAAACACCATATATTTT | CASSLTGQGINGNTIYF
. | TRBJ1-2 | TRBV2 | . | TGTGCCAGCAGTGAAGGGTCGAGTACGGGGGGCTACACCTTC | CASSEGSSTGGYTF
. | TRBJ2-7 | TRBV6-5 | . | TGTGCCAGCAGTTTGAGGACAGATTTTGAGCAGTACTTC | CASSLRTDFEQYF
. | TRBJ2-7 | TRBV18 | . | TGTGCCAGCTCACCTAGGGGCGAGTACGAGCAGTACTTC | CASSPRGEYEQYF
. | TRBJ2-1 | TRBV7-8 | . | TGTGCCAGCAGCTTAGAGTATGATACTTCATACAATGAGCAGTTCTTC | CASSLEYDTSYNEQFF
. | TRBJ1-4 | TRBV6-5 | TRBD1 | TGTGCCAGCAGTAACAGGGGAACTAATGAAAAACTGTTTTTT | CASSNRGTNEKLFF
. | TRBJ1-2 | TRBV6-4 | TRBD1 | TGTGCCAGCAGTCGGGACAGGGTAAACGGCTACACCTTC | CASSRDRVNGYTF
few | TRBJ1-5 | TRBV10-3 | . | TGTGCCATCAGTGAAGGGGGTCCGAACAATCAGCCCCAGCATTTT | CAISEGGPNNQPQHF
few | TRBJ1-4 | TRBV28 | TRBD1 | TGTGCCAGCGTATCCCCTCGGGGACAGACTAATGAAAAACTGTTTTTT | CASVSPRGQTNEKLFF
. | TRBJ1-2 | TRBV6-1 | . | TGTGCCAGCAGTGAAGAAGGTCGGCGGAGTTATGGCTACACCTTC | CASSEEGRRSYGYTF
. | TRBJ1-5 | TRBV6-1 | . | TGTGCCAGCAGTGAAATGGTCGGTAGCAATCAGCCCCAGCATTTT | CASSEMVGSNQPQHF
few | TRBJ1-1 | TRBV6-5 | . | TGTGCCAGCAGCTCTCCAGGGTCTTGGACTGAAGCTTTCTTT | CASSSPGSWTEAFF
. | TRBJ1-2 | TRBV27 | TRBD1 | TGTGCCAGCAGTTTAAGGCTCAGGGGGGATGGCTACACCTTC | CASSLRLRGDGYTF